This T cell receptor beta chain was identified during a study of beta chain features in type 1 diabetes. In all sorted populations, purity surpassed 95%. The study reverse transcribed the entire isolated RNA, so it sequenced expressed TCRB transcripts. The data were produced by immunoSEQ multiplex PCR, yet TCRdb's version contains in-frame clones alone and is incomplete. The sample consists of about 250,000 clones, 13% to 15% of them appearing once. Study observations and caveats: Whether TCRB rearrangement is influenced by HLA type was left unresolved in this analysis. There was a moderate but significant shortening of TCRB CDR3s in all four CD4+ subsets of Type 1 diabetes patients.

This clone came up a few times. No antigen is known for it. Other nucleotide sequences in the sample specify the same CDR3. The material sequenced was naive CD4+ T cells from blood. The sequence derives from a woman between 35 and 50 years old in good health.

The CDR3 protein is CASSYLGQGANEQFF. The CDR3 DNA follows: TGTGCCAGCAGTTACCTCGGACAGGGGGCCAATGAGCAGTTCTTC. This chain connects TRBV6-5 to TRBJ2-1, with 11 bases fitting TRBD1. Germline V gene lookup returns CDR1 MNHEY and CDR2 SVGAGI. Trimming took 2 bases from V and 6 from J; bases not matched to a gene: 3. The CDR3 spans 15 residues.